Following are 19 T cell receptor beta chains from one sample sequenced in a study of cytomegalovirus exposure and HLA in healthy donors. The PCR was carried out with 60 Vbeta primers and 13 Jbeta primers. Libraries were prepared by immunoSEQ multiplex PCR; TCRdb keeps only in-frame clonotypes and omits some of them. This table holds about 180,000 clones, 77% found once. The sequencing sample was made of PBMCs. All receptors come from a woman aged 60-75 years in good health and CMV-seropositive.

The gene calls are TRBV6-5 and TRBJ1-2; D ambiguous. This CDR3 spans 12 amino acids. Germline V gene sequence: CDR1 MNHEY, CDR2 SVGAGI. Deletions cut 7 bases from V and 2 bases from J, with 8 bases between. CDR3 protein: CASIGRNYGYTF. CDR3 nucleotide sequence: TGTGCCAGCATTGGGAGGAACTATGGCTACACCTTC.

The rearrangement links TRBV29-1 to TRBJ2-7; D may be TRBD2 (6 bases). Trimming removed 2 bases at V and 8 bases at J, with 19 bases between. Germline CDR1 and CDR2: SQVTM and ANQGSEA. This CDR3 contains 14 residues. Here the CDR3 DNA reads TGCAGCGTTGAATCTGAGGGGACTGGGGTGCAGCAGTACTTC. As protein: CSVESEGTGVQQYF.

The genes are TRBV7-3 and TRBJ1-6, with 8 bases fitting TRBD1. V lost 1 base and J lost 8; bases outside the gene matches: 4. The CDR3 runs to 15 residues. Germline V gives CDR1 SGHTA, CDR2 FQGTGA. CDR3 in DNA: TGTGCCAGCAGCTTAAGACAGGGGTGGGATTCACCCCTCCACTTT. Protein sequence: CASSLRQGWDSPLHF.

The V and J genes are TRBV29-1 and TRBJ2-5; 9 bases fit TRBD2. J lost 9 bases, V lost 4 bases, and 27 bases had no gene match. The germline V gene has CDR1 SQVTM and CDR2 ANQGSEA. This CDR3 contains 19 residues. The CDR3 DNA reads as TGCAGCGTTGTTCTGCCGGGACTAGCCCCCTCACGTGGTCCTTTGGCCCAGTACTTC. Protein product: CSVVLPGLAPSRGPLAQYF.

The chain couples TRBV27 to TRBJ2-7; TRBD2 aligns across 15 bases. CDR3 length equals 17 residues. The germline V gene has CDR1 MNHEY and CDR2 SMNVEV (reference sequence). Trimming removed 6 bases from V and 3 bases from J; junction bases left unmatched: 9. The CDR3 here is CASSPTGTSGRFYEQYF. CDR3 bases: TGTGCCAGCAGCCCTACCGGGACTAGCGGGAGGTTCTACGAGCAGTACTTC.

The chain is built from TRBV4-2 and TRBJ2-6; no reliable D call. V lost 10 bases, J lost 2 bases, and 9 bases lay in between. Looked up from germline, CDR1 is LGHNA and CDR2 is YNFKEQ. The CDR3 loop spans 13 amino acids. The CDR3 DNA sequence: TGTGCCACCCTCCTCCCTGGGGCCAACGTCCTGACTTTC. It is translated as CATLLPGANVLTF.

The gene calls are TRBV5-4 and TRBJ1-2, with 8 bases fitting TRBD1. The CDR3 runs 15 residues. V was pared by 3 bases and J by 6 bases, with 10 bases of the junction left unmatched. CDR1 and CDR2 (germline): SGHNT, YYREEE (reference sequence). The CDR3 loop is CASSSSRTGNNGYTF. CDR3 nucleotides: TGTGCCAGCAGCTCAAGCAGGACAGGGAATAATGGCTACACCTTC.

The genes are TRBV27 and TRBJ2-1; 7 bases align to TRBD2. CDR1 is MNHEY, CDR2 SMNVEV, per germline (reference sequence). Trimming at V came to 6 bases and at J to 0 bases, leaving 14 bases not matched to a gene. The CDR3 consists of 18 residues. The chain's CDR3 is CASRGKSGGTISYNEQFF. CDR3 nucleotides: TGTGCCAGCAGGGGGAAAAGCGGCGGGACTATCTCCTACAATGAGCAGTTCTTC.

This chain connects TRBV5-6 to TRBJ2-7, with TRBD2 identical over 8 bases. This CDR3 has 16 residues. The germline CDR1 and CDR2 sequences are SGHDT and YYEEEE. V lost 3 bases and J lost 0; bases outside the gene matches: 8. CDR3 coding DNA: TGTGCCAGCAGCTCCTACGGGGGGGGCTACTCCTACGAGCAGTACTTC. The encoded protein is CASSSYGGGYSYEQYF.

The CDR3, as DNA: TGTGCCAGCAGCTACTGGACAGGGTTGAGTGATCAGCCCCAGCATTTT. Protein product: CASSYWTGLSDQPQHF. This chain uses TRBV7-2 with TRBJ1-5; 8 bases are a match to TRBD1. The V and J ends lost 4 bases and 5 bases, in that order; junction bases with no gene match: 10. The length of the CDR3 is 16 residues. Germline V gives CDR1 SGHTA, CDR2 FQGNSA.

This sequence joins TRBV18 and TRBJ1-5; 8 bases align to TRBD1. V shed 3 bases, J shed 6 bases, and the junction held 4 bases outside the gene matches. Germline V gene sequence: CDR1 KGHSH, CDR2 LQKENI. This CDR3 has 14 residues. The CDR3 here is CASSPDRDRQPQHF. CDR3 coding DNA: TGTGCCAGCTCACCGGACAGGGACCGTCAGCCCCAGCATTTT.

CDR3 sequence (DNA): TGTGCCAGCAGCTTATCCAGTAGAGGCTTCGGAGCTTTCTTT. Residues: CASSLSSRGFGAFF. The rearrangement links TRBV7-9 to TRBJ1-1; D is unresolved. V was trimmed by 2 bases and J by 10 bases, leaving 17 bases between them. Germline lookup yields CDR1 SEHNR and CDR2 FQNEAQ (reference sequence). The CDR3 runs to 14 residues.

DNA of the CDR3: TGTGCCAGCAGGGGGGGGATCAGCAGGCAAGAGACCCAGTACTTC. Its translation is CASRGGISRQETQYF. This chain joins TRBV2 and TRBJ2-5, with 7 bases identical to TRBD2. Germline V gene sequence: CDR1 SNHLY, CDR2 FYNNEI. After removal of 6 bases from V and 2 bases from J, the junction contained 9 bases not matched to a gene. The CDR3 contains 15 residues.

This clone occurred once. V usage is TRBV5-4 and J usage is TRBJ2-7, with D perhaps TRBD1 (6 bases). This CDR3 is 14 amino acids long. V was cut by 0 bases and J by 5 bases, with 12 bases left in between. Germline CDR1 reads SGHNT; CDR2 reads YYREEE (reference sequence). The CDR3, as DNA: TGTGCCAGCAGCTTGGGACAGGCTTCGGACGAGCAGTACTTC. It is translated as CASSLGQASDEQYF. Looking up the rest from reference TRBV5-4 and TRBJ2-7 gives the full variable domain: ETGVTQSPTHLIKTRGQQVTLRCSSQSGHNTVSWYQQALGQGPQFIFQYYREEENGRGNFPPRFSGLQFPNYSSELNVNALELDDSALYLCASSLGQASDEQYFGPGTRLTVT.

The V call is TRBV15, the J call TRBJ2-7; the match to TRBD1 covers 9 bases. V was pared by 2 bases and J by 5 bases, with 7 bases of the junction left unmatched. This CDR3 is built from 15 residues. The germline gives CDR1 LNHNV, CDR2 YYDKDF (reference sequence). The CDR3 region is CATSRSGQGKDEQYF. The CDR3 region has the DNA TGTGCCACCAGCAGATCGGGACAGGGTAAGGACGAGCAGTACTTC.

The chain couples TRBV2 to TRBJ2-3; no clear D gene. Germline loops: CDR1 SNHLY, CDR2 FYNNEI. The V end lost 4 bases, the J end lost 7 bases, and 9 bases lay between the germline ends. CDR3 length: 12 amino acids. As DNA, the CDR3 is TGTGCCAGCAGTGTCTCCCCGTATACGCAGTATTTT. Translating it yields CASSVSPYTQYF.

The V call is TRBV19, the J call TRBJ1-5; the D gene is possibly TRBD1 (6 bases). V gave up 6 bases and J gave up 7 bases, with 10 bases separating them. The germline V gene encodes CDR1 LNHDA and CDR2 SQIVND (reference sequence). This CDR3 region has 12 residues. The CDR3 sequence is CASRQGSQPQHF. The CDR3 bases are TGTGCCAGTAGACAGGGTTCCCAGCCCCAGCATTTT.

J is TRBJ1-1 and V is TRBV13; D is unclear. The germline V and J ends were trimmed by 5 bases and 0 bases, with 22 bases remaining between them. CDR3 length: 18 amino acids. Germline V gives CDR1 PRHDT, CDR2 FYEKMQ (reference sequence). CDR3 residues: CASSPLGARRTMNTEAFF. The DNA of the CDR3 is TGTGCCAGCAGCCCCCTTGGCGCACGGAGGACCATGAACACTGAAGCTTTCTTT.

This clone is a singleton in its sample. V is TRBV9 and J is TRBJ1-2, with 7 bases fitting TRBD1. This CDR3 has 12 amino acids. CDR1 SGDLS and CDR2 YYNGEE come from the germline V gene. Trimming removed 4 bases from V and 8 bases from J; junction bases left unmatched: 5. The CDR3 sequence: CASSSQGRGYTF. For the CDR3, the DNA is TGTGCCAGCAGCTCACAGGGGCGGGGCTACACCTTC.